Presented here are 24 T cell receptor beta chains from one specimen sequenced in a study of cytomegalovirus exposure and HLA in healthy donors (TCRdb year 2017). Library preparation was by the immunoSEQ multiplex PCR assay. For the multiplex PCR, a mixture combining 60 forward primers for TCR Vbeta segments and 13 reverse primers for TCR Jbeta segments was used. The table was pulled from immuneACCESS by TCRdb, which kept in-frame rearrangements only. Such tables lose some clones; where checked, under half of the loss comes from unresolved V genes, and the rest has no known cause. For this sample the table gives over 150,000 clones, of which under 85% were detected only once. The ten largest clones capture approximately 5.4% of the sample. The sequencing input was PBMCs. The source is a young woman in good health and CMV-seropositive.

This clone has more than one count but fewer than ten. CDR3 protein: CASSQEGQVTGELFF. In nucleotides, the CDR3 is TGTGCCAGCAGCCAAGAGGGACAGGTGACCGGGGAGCTGTTTTTT. This chain uses TRBV14 with TRBJ2-2; TRBD1 aligns across 8 bases. The CDR3 length is 15 residues. CDR1 and CDR2 from the germline V gene are SGHDN and FVKESK. V trimming: 0 bases; J trimming: 5 bases; junction bases outside the gene matches: 2.

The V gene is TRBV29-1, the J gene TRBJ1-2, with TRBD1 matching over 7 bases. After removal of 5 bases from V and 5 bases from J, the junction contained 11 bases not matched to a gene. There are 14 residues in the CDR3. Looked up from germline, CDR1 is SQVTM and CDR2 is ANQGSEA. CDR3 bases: TGCAGCGTTTTGACAGGGTTCCCGGGGTATGGCTACACCTTC. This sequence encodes CSVLTGFPGYGYTF.

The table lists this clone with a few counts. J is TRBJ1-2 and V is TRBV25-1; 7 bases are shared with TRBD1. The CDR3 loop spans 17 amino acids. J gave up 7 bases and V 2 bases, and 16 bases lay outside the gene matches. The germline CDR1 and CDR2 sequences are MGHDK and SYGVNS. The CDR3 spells CASSELGMRGRDSGYTF. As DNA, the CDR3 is TGTGCCAGCAGTGAACTCGGTATGAGGGGGCGGGACTCTGGCTACACCTTC.

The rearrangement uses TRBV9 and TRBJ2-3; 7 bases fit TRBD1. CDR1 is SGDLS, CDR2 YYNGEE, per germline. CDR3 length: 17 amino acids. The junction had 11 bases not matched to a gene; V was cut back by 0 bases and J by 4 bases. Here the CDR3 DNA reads TGTGCCAGCAGCGTAGATCAACAGGGGCCAGGGGCAGATACGCAGTATTTT. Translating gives CASSVDQQGPGADTQYF.

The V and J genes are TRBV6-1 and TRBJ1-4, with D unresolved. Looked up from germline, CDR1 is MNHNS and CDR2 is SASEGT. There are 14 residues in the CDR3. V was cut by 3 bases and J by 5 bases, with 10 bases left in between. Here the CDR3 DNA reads TGTGCCAGCAGTGAGAGGTTTGGGAATGAAAAACTGTTTTTT. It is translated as CASSERFGNEKLFF.

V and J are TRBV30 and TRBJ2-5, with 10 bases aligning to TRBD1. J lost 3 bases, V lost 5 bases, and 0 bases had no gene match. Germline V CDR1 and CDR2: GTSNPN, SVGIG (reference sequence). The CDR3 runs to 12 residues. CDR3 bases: TGTGCCTGGGGACAGGGGGAAGAGACCCAGTACTTC. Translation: CAWGQGEETQYF.

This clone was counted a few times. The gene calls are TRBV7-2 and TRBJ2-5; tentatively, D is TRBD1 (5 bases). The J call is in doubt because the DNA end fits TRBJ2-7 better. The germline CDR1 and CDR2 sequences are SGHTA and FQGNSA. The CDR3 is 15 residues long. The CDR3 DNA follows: TGTGCCAGCAGCTCAGGGAACGGTCGTTTAAGCGAGCAGTACTTC. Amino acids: CASSSGNGRLSEQYF.

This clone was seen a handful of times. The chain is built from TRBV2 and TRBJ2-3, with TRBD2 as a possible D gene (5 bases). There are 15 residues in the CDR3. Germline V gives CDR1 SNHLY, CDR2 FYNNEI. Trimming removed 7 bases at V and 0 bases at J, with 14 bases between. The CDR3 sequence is CASTPHRTSTDTQYF. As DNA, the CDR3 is TGTGCCAGCACCCCTCACCGGACTAGCACAGATACGCAGTATTTT.

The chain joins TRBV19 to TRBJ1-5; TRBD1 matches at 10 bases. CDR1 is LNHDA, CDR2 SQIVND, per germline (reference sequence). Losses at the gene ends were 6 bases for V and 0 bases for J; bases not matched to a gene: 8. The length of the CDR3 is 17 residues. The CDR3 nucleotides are TGTGCCAGTAGGACCGGGACAGGGGTCTATAGCAATCAGCCCCAGCATTTT. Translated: CASRTGTGVYSNQPQHF. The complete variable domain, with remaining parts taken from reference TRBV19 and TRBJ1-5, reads DGGITQSPKYLFRKEGQNVTLSCEQNLNHDAMYWYRQDPGQGLRLIYYSQIVNDFQKGDIAEGYSVSREKKESFPLTVTSAQKNPTAFYLCASRTGTGVYSNQPQHFGDGTRLSIL.

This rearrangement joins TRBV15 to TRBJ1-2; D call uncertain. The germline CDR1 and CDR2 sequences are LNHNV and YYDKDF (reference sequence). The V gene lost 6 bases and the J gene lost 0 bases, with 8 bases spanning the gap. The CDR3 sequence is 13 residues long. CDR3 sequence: CATSADTNYGYTF. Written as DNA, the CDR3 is TGTGCCACCAGTGCTGACACTAACTATGGCTACACCTTC.

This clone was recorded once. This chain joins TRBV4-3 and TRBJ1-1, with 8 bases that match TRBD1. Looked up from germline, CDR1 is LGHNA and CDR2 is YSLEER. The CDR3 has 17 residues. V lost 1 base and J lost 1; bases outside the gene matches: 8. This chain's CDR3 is CASSQALTGQGNTEAFF. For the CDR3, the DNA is TGCGCCAGCAGCCAAGCCCTGACCGGACAGGGGAACACTGAAGCTTTCTTT.

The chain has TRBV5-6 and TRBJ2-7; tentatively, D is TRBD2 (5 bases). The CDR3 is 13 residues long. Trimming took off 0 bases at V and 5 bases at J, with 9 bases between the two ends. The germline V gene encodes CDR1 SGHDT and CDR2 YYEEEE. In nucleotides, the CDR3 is TGTGCCAGCAGCTTGGACCGGGAACACGAGCAGTACTTC. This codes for CASSLDREHEQYF.

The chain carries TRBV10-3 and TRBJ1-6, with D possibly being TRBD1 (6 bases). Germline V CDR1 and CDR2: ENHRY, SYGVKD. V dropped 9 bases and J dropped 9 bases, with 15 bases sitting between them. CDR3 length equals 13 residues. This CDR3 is CAISRGLSSPLHF. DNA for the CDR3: TGTGCCATTTCCAGGGGTTTATCTTCACCCCTCCACTTT.

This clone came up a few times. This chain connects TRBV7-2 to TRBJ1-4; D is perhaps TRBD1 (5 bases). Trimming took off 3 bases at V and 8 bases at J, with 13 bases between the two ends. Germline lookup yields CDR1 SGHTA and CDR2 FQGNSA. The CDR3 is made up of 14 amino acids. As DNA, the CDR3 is TGTGCCAGCAGCTTCGGTCCTCGGGGGGAAAAACTGTTTTTT. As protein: CASSFGPRGEKLFF.

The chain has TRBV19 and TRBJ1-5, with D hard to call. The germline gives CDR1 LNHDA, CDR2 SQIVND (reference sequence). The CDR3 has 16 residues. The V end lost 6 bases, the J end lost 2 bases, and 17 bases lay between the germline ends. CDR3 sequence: CASRGSSSWGNQPQHF. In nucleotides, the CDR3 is TGTGCCAGTAGGGGCAGCTCATCCTGGGGCAATCAGCCCCAGCATTTT. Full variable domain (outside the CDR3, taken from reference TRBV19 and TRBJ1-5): DGGITQSPKYLFRKEGQNVTLSCEQNLNHDAMYWYRQDPGQGLRLIYYSQIVNDFQKGDIAEGYSVSREKKESFPLTVTSAQKNPTAFYLCASRGSSSWGNQPQHFGDGTRLSIL.

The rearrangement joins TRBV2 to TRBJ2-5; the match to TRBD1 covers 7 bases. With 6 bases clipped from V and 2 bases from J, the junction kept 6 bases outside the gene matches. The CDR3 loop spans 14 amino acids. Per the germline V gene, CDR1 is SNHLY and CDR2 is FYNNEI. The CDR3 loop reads CASSRDRGQETQYF. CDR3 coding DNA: TGTGCCAGCAGCAGGGACAGAGGGCAAGAGACCCAGTACTTC. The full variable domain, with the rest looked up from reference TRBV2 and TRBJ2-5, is EPEVTQTPSHQVTQMGQEVILRCVPISNHLYFYWYRQILGQKVEFLVSFYNNEISEKSEIFDDQFSVERPDGSNFTLKIRSTKLEDSAMYFCASSRDRGQETQYFGPGTRLLVL.

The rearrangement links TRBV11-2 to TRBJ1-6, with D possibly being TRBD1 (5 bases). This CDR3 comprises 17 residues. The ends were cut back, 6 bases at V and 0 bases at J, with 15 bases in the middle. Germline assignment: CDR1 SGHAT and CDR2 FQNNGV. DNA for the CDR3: TGTGCCAGCAGGAGTTGGGGCGAGAGCTCCTATAATTCACCCCTCCACTTT. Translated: CASRSWGESSYNSPLHF.

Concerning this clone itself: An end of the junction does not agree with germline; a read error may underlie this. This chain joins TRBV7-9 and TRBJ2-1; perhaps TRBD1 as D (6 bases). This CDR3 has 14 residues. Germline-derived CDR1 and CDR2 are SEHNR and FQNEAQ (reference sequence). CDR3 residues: CSSSLANRDNEQFF. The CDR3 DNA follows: TGTTCCAGCAGCTTAGCGAACAGGGACAATGAGCAGTTCTTC.

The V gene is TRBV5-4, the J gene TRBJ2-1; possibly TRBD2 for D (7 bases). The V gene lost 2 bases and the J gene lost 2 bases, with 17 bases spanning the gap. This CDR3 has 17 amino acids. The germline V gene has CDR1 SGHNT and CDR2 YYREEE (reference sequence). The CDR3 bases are TGTGCCAGCAGCTTCCCGAAAGGGGGGGCGACCTACAATGAGCAGTTCTTC. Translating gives CASSFPKGGATYNEQFF.

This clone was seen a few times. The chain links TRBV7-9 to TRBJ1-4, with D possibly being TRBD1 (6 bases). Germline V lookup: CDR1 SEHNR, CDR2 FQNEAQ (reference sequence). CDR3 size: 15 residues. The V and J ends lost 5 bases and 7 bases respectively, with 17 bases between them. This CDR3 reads CASSPATGGVEKLFF. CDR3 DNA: TGTGCCAGCAGCCCCGCAACGGGGGGCGTTGAAAAACTGTTTTTT. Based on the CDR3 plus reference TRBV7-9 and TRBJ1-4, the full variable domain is DTGVSQNPRHKITKRGQNVTFRCDPISEHNRLYWYRQTLGQGPEFLTYFQNEAQLEKSRLLSDRFSAERPKGSFSTLEIQRTEQGDSAMYLCASSPATGGVEKLFFGSGTQLSVL.

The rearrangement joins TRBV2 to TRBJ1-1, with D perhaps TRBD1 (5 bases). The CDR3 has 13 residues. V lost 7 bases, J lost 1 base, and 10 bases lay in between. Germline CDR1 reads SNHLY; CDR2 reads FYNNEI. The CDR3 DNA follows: TGTGCCAGCACCTTACAGGAGAACACTGAAGCTTTCTTT. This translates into CASTLQENTEAFF. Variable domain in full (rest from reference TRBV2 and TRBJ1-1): EPEVTQTPSHQVTQMGQEVILRCVPISNHLYFYWYRQILGQKVEFLVSFYNNEISEKSEIFDDQFSVERPDGSNFTLKIRSTKLEDSAMYFCASTLQENTEAFFGQGTRLTVV.

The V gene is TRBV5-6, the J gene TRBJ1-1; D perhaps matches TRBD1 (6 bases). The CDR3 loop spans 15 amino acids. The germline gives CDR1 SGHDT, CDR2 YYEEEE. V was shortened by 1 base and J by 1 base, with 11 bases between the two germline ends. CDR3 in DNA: TGTGCCAGCAGCTTGAACAGGGCCAGGAACACTGAAGCTTTCTTT. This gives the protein CASSLNRARNTEAFF.

CDR3 amino acids: CASSPWATSGGVSETQYF. DNA of the CDR3: TGTGCCAGCAGCCCCTGGGCGACTAGCGGGGGTGTGTCAGAGACCCAGTACTTC. V is TRBV7-2 and J is TRBJ2-5; 12 bases agree with TRBD2. In germline, CDR1 is SGHTA, CDR2 FQGNSA. The trim removed 5 bases at V and 4 bases at J, leaving 14 bases unmatched. The CDR3 spans 18 residues.

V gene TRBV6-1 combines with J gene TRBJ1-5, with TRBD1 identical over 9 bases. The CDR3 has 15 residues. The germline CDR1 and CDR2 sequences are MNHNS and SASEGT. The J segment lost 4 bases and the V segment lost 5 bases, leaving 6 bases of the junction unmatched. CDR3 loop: CASSRGQGRNQPQHF. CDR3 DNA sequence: TGTGCCAGCAGTCGAGGACAGGGGAGGAATCAGCCCCAGCATTTT.